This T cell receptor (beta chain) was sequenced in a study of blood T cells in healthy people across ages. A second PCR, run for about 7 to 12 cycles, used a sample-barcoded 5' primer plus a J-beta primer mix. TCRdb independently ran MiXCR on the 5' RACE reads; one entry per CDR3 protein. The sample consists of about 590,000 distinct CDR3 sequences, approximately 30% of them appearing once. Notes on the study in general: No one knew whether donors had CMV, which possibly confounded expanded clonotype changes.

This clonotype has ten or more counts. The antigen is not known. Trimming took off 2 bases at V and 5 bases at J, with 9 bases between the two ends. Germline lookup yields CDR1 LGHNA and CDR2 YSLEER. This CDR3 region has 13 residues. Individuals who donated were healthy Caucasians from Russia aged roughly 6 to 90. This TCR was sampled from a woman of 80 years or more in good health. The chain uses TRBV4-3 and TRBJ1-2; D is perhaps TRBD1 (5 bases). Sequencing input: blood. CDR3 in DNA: TGCGCCAGCAGCCAATCAGGGATTTATGGCTACACCTTC. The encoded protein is CASSQSGIYGYTF.